Below, 30 T cell receptor beta chains from the same sample are listed, as sequenced in a study of blood T cell repertoires in COVID-19. The method was immunoSEQ multiplex PCR; TCRdb's version includes in-frame clones alone and lacks a portion of them. The sample holds approximately 300,000 clones, around 87% seen once. The sequenced sample was peripheral blood. All receptors come from a man aged 50-60 years with active or convalescent COVID-19.

V usage is TRBV19 and J usage is TRBJ2-7; 8 bases fit TRBD1. This CDR3 is 16 amino acids long. CDR1 is LNHDA, CDR2 SQIVND, per germline (reference sequence). V lost 3 bases to trimming and J lost 2 bases; unmatched junction nucleotides: 9. CDR3 sequence: CASSMAGNRGAYEQYF. The CDR3 region has the DNA TGTGCCAGTAGTATGGCTGGAAACAGGGGGGCCTACGAGCAGTACTTC.

V and J are TRBV18 and TRBJ1-2, with 7 bases matching TRBD1. The CDR3 totals 15 residues. The V gene end was trimmed by 2 bases and the J gene end by 0 bases; junction bases not matched to a gene: 3. The germline V gene encodes CDR1 KGHSH and CDR2 LQKENI. The CDR3 DNA reads TGTGCCAGCTCACCAGGACAGGCCTCTAACTATGGCTACACCTTC. This codes for CASSPGQASNYGYTF.

This clone showed up just once. The J gene is TRBJ2-3, the V gene TRBV3-1 (or the pseudogene TRBV3-2), with D possibly matching TRBD1 (6 bases). Germline V lookup: CDR1 LGHDT, CDR2 YNNKEL (reference sequence). V shed 6 bases and J shed 6 bases, with 10 bases lying between them. The CDR3 extends over 12 amino acids. DNA of the CDR3: TGTGCCAGCAGTAACAGGGTTGATACGCAGTATTTT. This encodes CASSNRVDTQYF.

CDR3 region: CASSITGDRSTIQYF. The CDR3 bases are TGTGCCAGCAGTATTACAGGGGACAGGTCAACCATTCAGTACTTC. This chain links TRBV28 with TRBJ2-4; 8 nucleotides agree with TRBD1. The CDR3 has 15 amino acids. Germline CDR1 and CDR2: MDHEN and SYDVKM. After removal of 5 bases from V and 9 bases from J, the junction contained 12 bases not matched to a gene.

This clone was detected a few times. V is TRBV3-1 (or the pseudogene TRBV3-2) and J is TRBJ2-1, with 8 bases lining up with TRBD2. This CDR3 has 15 residues. The germline V gene encodes CDR1 LGHDT and CDR2 YNNKEL (reference sequence). V dropped 8 bases and J dropped 0; count of bases not matched to a gene: 6. In DNA, the CDR3 is TGTGCCAGCGGTAGCGGGGTTCACTCCTACAATGAGCAGTTCTTC. This translates into CASGSGVHSYNEQFF.

V is TRBV11-1 and J is TRBJ2-7; tentative D call: TRBD2 (6 bases). The V end lost 6 bases, the J end lost 7 bases, and 16 bases lay between the germline ends. CDR3 length: 13 residues. The V gene's germline CDR1 is SGHAT and CDR2 FQDESV (reference sequence). The chain's CDR3 is CASRGGPAGEQYF. The CDR3 DNA is TGTGCCAGCAGGGGGGGACCCGCGGGTGAGCAGTACTTC. The full variable domain, its missing parts supplied by reference TRBV11-1 and TRBJ2-7, is EAEVAQSPRYKITEKSQAVAFWCDPISGHATLYWYRQILGQGPELLVQFQDESVVDDSQLPKDRFSAERLKGVDSTLKIQPAELGDSAMYLCASRGGPAGEQYFGPGTRLTVT.

As regards this clone: Other DNA sequences from this sample encode an identical CDR3 as well. The rearrangement joins TRBV9 to TRBJ2-5; D perhaps matches TRBD2 (6 bases). Trimming left V 1 base short and J 3 bases short, with 7 bases between. Germline assignment: CDR1 SGDLS and CDR2 YYNGEE. The CDR3 is 13 residues long. The CDR3 sequence is CASSVSGEETQYF. The CDR3 region has the DNA TGTGCCAGCAGCGTATCGGGGGAAGAGACCCAGTACTTC.

The CDR3 nucleotides read TGTGCCTGGAGTGTAGGCCCTAGCGGGAGGGGCCGTACAGATACGCAGTATTTT. Protein product: CAWSVGPSGRGRTDTQYF. The rearrangement joins TRBV30 to TRBJ2-3; TRBD2 matches at 12 bases. Germline-derived CDR1 and CDR2 are GTSNPN and SVGIG (reference sequence). Trimming at V came to 0 bases and at J to 3 bases, leaving 10 bases not matched to a gene. The CDR3 extends over 18 amino acids.

The chain has TRBV11-2 and TRBJ1-4; TRBD1 agrees at 7 bases. The CDR3 length is 17 residues. The ends lost 2 bases at V and 7 bases at J; junction bases unmatched: 13. Germline V gives CDR1 SGHAT, CDR2 FQNNGV. The DNA of the CDR3 is TGTGCCAGCAGCTTAATAAGGACAGGTCCGGGCGGTGAAAAACTGTTTTTT. Amino acids: CASSLIRTGPGGEKLFF.

V usage is TRBV4-1 and J usage is TRBJ1-4; the match to TRBD1 covers 8 bases. J gave up 7 bases and V 0 bases, and 7 bases lay outside the gene matches. The germline gives CDR1 MGHRA, CDR2 YSYEKL. CDR3 length: 16 amino acids. The CDR3 DNA follows: TGCGCCAGCAGCCAAGATAAGGACAGGGTTGTTGAAAAACTGTTTTTT. Translation gives CASSQDKDRVVEKLFF.

The V gene is TRBV10-3, the J gene TRBJ1-1; 8 positions match TRBD1. Unmatched junction bases numbered 5, after V lost 10 bases and J lost 1 base. Germline V lookup: CDR1 ENHRY, CDR2 SYGVKD. The CDR3 has 13 amino acids. The CDR3 protein is CASTGTGNTEAFF. In DNA form, the CDR3 reads TGTGCCAGCACCGGGACAGGGAACACTGAAGCTTTCTTT.

V and J are TRBV2 and TRBJ2-2; tentatively, D is TRBD2 (6 bases). This CDR3 has 14 residues. With 6 bases removed from V and 1 base from J, the gap between germline ends came to 9 bases. Looked up from germline, CDR1 is SNHLY and CDR2 is FYNNEI. CDR3 protein: CASSRLGNTGELFF. CDR3 nucleotides: TGTGCCAGCAGCCGACTAGGGAACACCGGGGAGCTGTTTTTT.

The chain uses TRBV6-5 and TRBJ2-7; 7 nucleotides align to TRBD1. The length of the CDR3 is 13 residues. V shed 7 bases, J shed 7 bases, and the junction held 10 bases outside the gene matches. The germline gives CDR1 MNHEY, CDR2 SVGAGI. CDR3 coding DNA: TGTGCCAGCACTCAGACAGGGTCGATGGAGCAGTACTTC. This encodes CASTQTGSMEQYF.

The chain joins TRBV19 to TRBJ1-2; weak D call: TRBD1 (6 bases). CDR1 and CDR2 (germline): LNHDA, SQIVND (reference sequence). The CDR3 has 17 amino acids. With 4 bases removed from V and 3 bases from J, the gap between germline ends came to 21 bases. The CDR3 DNA reads TGTGCCAGTAGTACTCTGGGACATCGACCAGGGGACTATGGCTACACCTTC. Protein sequence: CASSTLGHRPGDYGYTF.

The V gene is TRBV28, the J gene TRBJ2-2; D is unclear. This CDR3 has 16 amino acids. Per germline, CDR1 MDHEN and CDR2 SYDVKM. V lost 7 bases and J lost 0, with 15 bases in between. CDR3: CASTPLPFANTGELFF. The CDR3 DNA sequence: TGTGCCAGCACCCCCCTCCCCTTCGCGAACACCGGGGAGCTGTTTTTT.

In its sample, this clone was seen once. The rearrangement joins TRBV7-2 to TRBJ1-1, with D possibly matching TRBD1 (6 bases). The length of the CDR3 is 14 residues. Germline assignment: CDR1 SGHTA and CDR2 FQGNSA. Trimming stripped 7 bases from V and 0 bases from J, with 12 bases between. CDR3 nucleotides: TGTGCCAGCAATTATAGGGGGATGAACACTGAAGCTTTCTTT. It yields the protein CASNYRGMNTEAFF.

The gene calls are TRBV9 and TRBJ2-1, with 13 bases that match TRBD2. Germline values: CDR1 SGDLS, CDR2 YYNGEE. J lost 8 bases, V lost 0 bases, and 5 bases had no gene match. This CDR3 has 16 amino acids. The CDR3 spells CASSVAGTSGAYEQFF. The CDR3 DNA reads TGTGCCAGCAGCGTAGCCGGGACTAGCGGGGCCTATGAGCAGTTCTTC.

The rearrangement uses TRBV6-5 and TRBJ1-6; tentative D call: TRBD1 (6 bases). Germline-derived CDR1 and CDR2 are MNHEY and SVGAGI. This CDR3 is 14 amino acids long. V lost 6 bases, J lost 7 bases, and 13 bases lay in between. Here the CDR3 DNA reads TGTGCCAGCAGAGTGAGGGGGAGAAATTCACCCCTCCACTTT. Its translation: CASRVRGRNSPLHF.

CDR3 DNA sequence: TGTGCCAGCAGTGAAGCGCTGGACAGGGGGACTGAAGCTTTCTTT. Its protein is CASSEALDRGTEAFF. The chain employs TRBV2 and TRBJ1-1; 10 nucleotides agree with TRBD1. The CDR3 spans 15 residues. CDR1 is SNHLY, CDR2 FYNNEI, per germline. V shed 0 bases and J 5 bases; nucleotides not matched to a gene: 3.

The chain uses TRBV19 and TRBJ2-5; D is perhaps TRBD1 (6 bases). CDR3 length equals 14 residues. The germline V gene encodes CDR1 LNHDA and CDR2 SQIVND (reference sequence). The V end lost 6 bases, the J end lost 2 bases, and 13 bases lay between the germline ends. CDR3 loop: CASSPDRAQETQYF. CDR3 nucleotide sequence: TGTGCCAGTAGCCCGGACAGAGCTCAAGAGACCCAGTACTTC.

Here the CDR3 reads CASSPMGGPSYSGRKNSYNEQFF. CDR3 DNA sequence: TGTGCCAGCAGTCCGATGGGGGGCCCCTCCTATAGCGGGAGGAAAAACTCCTACAATGAGCAGTTCTTC. V gene TRBV27 combines with J gene TRBJ2-1, with 10 positions matching TRBD2. The CDR3 spans 23 residues. V lost 5 bases to trimming and J lost 0 bases; unmatched junction nucleotides: 25. In germline, CDR1 is MNHEY, CDR2 SMNVEV (reference sequence).

The chain joins TRBV28 to TRBJ1-4; 7 bases agree with TRBD1. J lost 0 bases, V lost 7 bases, and 11 bases had no gene match. CDR3 size: 17 residues. Germline V gene data show CDR1 as MDHEN and CDR2 as SYDVKM. The chain's CDR3 is CASISGTDGATNEKLFF. CDR3 nucleotide sequence: TGTGCCAGCATTTCCGGGACAGACGGAGCAACTAATGAAAAACTGTTTTTT.

This clone was seen only a few times. This sequence joins TRBV28 and TRBJ1-4; 10 nucleotides align to TRBD1. The CDR3 totals 14 residues. CDR1 is MDHEN and CDR2 is SYDVKM in the germline V gene. The junction had 9 bases not matched to a gene; V was cut back by 7 bases and J by 10 bases. The chain's CDR3 is CASNGRDRGGKLFF. As DNA, the CDR3 is TGTGCCAGCAACGGCCGGGACAGGGGAGGAAAACTGTTTTTT.

The chain recombines TRBV30 with TRBJ1-5; D not resolved. V lost 2 bases and J 3 bases, leaving 14 bases between the germline ends. This CDR3 has 15 amino acids. The V gene's germline CDR1 is GTSNPN and CDR2 SVGIG (reference sequence). The CDR3 sequence is CAWSSRYSLNQPQHF. The CDR3 region has the DNA TGTGCCTGGAGTTCAAGGTACAGTCTCAATCAGCCCCAGCATTTT.

The chain recombines TRBV5-8 with TRBJ2-2; tentative D call: TRBD1 (5 bases). V was trimmed by 0 bases and J by 8 bases, leaving 11 bases between them. Per germline, CDR1 SGHTS and CDR2 YDEGEE. The CDR3 is made up of 14 amino acids. The DNA for the CDR3 is TGTGCCAGCAGCTTGGACCCAGGGTTAGGGGAGCTGTTTTTT. Translated, it gives CASSLDPGLGELFF.

This clone turned up a few times. V usage is TRBV28 and J usage is TRBJ1-1; possibly TRBD1 for D (5 bases). The CDR3 length is 15 residues. V lost 6 bases, J lost 1 base, and 15 bases lay in between. Germline lookup yields CDR1 MDHEN and CDR2 SYDVKM. CDR3 loop: CASRTPGRGNTEAFF. The CDR3, as DNA: TGTGCCAGCAGAACTCCAGGGAGGGGGAACACTGAAGCTTTCTTT. Supplemented by reference TRBV28 and TRBJ1-1, the full variable domain reads DVKVTQSSRYLVKRTGEKVFLECVQDMDHENMFWYRQDPGLGLRLIYFSYDVKMKEKGDIPEGYSVSREKKERFSLILESASTNQTSMYLCASRTPGRGNTEAFFGQGTRLTVV.

This clone appeared once. The chain employs TRBV2 and TRBJ2-7; 7 nucleotides match TRBD2. V lost 11 bases and J lost 0; bases outside the gene matches: 10. The CDR3 contains 14 residues. CDR1 is SNHLY and CDR2 is FYNNEI in the germline V gene. This CDR3 is CAGRASSFSYEQYF. Here the CDR3 DNA reads TGTGCCGGGAGGGCCTCTTCCTTCTCCTACGAGCAGTACTTC.

V gene TRBV5-1 combines with J gene TRBJ1-4; the D is unclear. There are 14 residues in the CDR3. Germline V gene lookup returns CDR1 SGHRS and CDR2 YFSETQ. V was trimmed by 1 base and J by 7 bases, leaving 11 bases between them. This chain's CDR3 is CASSLREAGEKLFF. The DNA of the CDR3 is TGCGCCAGCAGCTTGAGGGAGGCGGGTGAAAAACTGTTTTTT.

This clone was seen just once. The chain carries TRBV4-1 and TRBJ2-7, with a possible D match to TRBD1 (6 bases). The CDR3 loop spans 13 amino acids. Trimming removed 4 bases at V and 7 bases at J, with 14 bases between. Germline V gene data show CDR1 as MGHRA and CDR2 as YSYEKL. CDR3 residues: CASSLLQGLEQYF. CDR3 DNA: TGCGCCAGCAGCCTCCTACAGGGCTTGGAGCAGTACTTC.

The chain carries TRBV2 and TRBJ2-7, with 7 bases matching TRBD2. The CDR3 extends over 14 amino acids. With 4 bases clipped from V and 0 bases from J, the junction kept 3 bases outside the gene matches. CDR1 is SNHLY and CDR2 is FYNNEI in the germline V gene. The CDR3 is CASSGASGSYEQYF. The DNA of the CDR3 is TGTGCCAGCAGTGGGGCTAGCGGCTCCTACGAGCAGTACTTC.